This TCR beta chain was sequenced during a study of T-cell memory formation after mild COVID-19. Study summary: Largely, TCR clusters stayed within a single donor.

TCRdb re-called the 5' RACE reads with MiXCR, one entry per CDR3 protein. The sample gives about 410,000 distinct CDR3 sequences, approximately 19% of which show up once; about a fifth is in the top ten. This clonotype was seen only a few times. Its antigen is unknown. Study results and caveats: Pre-infection memory already had some responding clones, implying cross-reactive memory joined. Chiefly within CM and EM were the contracting CD4+ clones; CD8+ ones were within EMRA. Contracting clones from day 15 to 85 showed balanced CD4/CD8; later expanders favored CD4+.

This CDR3 comprises 13 residues. Looked up from germline, CDR1 is LGHDT and CDR2 is YNNKEL (reference sequence). The germline V and J ends were trimmed by 10 bases and 4 bases, with 16 bases remaining between them. The sequenced sample was PBMCs or a T cell subset sorted from them (not recorded which). This rearrangement joins TRBV3-1 to TRBJ2-5; D gene uncertain. The source is a man between 18 and 29 years old who had mild COVID-19 (a few samples of this study predate the infection). Cell type and time point are not known. The CDR3 is CAINYHHPETQYF. The CDR3 DNA reads as TGTGCCATTAACTACCACCACCCAGAGACCCAGTACTTC.